Shown below are 8 T cell receptor beta chains from a single sample sequenced in a study of shared clonotypes between healthy human individuals. Repertoires were generated with immunoSEQ multiplex PCR, while TCRdb's copy carries only in-frame clones and drops some. The sample contains 500,000 or so clones, 95% to 97% of which appear only once. The material sequenced was naive CD4+ T cells sorted from blood. Subset here: CD45RA+ positively selected. These receptors originate from a woman aged 30 to 39 in good health.

The chain is built from TRBV7-6 and TRBJ2-5, with 10 bases that match TRBD2. The trim removed 1 base at V and 4 bases at J, leaving 3 bases unmatched. Germline V gene lookup returns CDR1 SGHVS and CDR2 FNYEAQ. This CDR3 is built from 15 residues. CDR3 DNA sequence: TGTGCCAGCAGCTTAGTTTTAGCGGGAGGAGAGACCCAGTACTTC. Translating it yields CASSLVLAGGETQYF. The whole variable domain, remainder taken from reference TRBV7-6 and TRBJ2-5, is GAGVSQSPRYKVTKRGQDVALRCDPISGHVSLYWYRQALGQGPEFLTYFNYEAQQDKSGLPNDRFSAERPEGSISTLTIQRTEQRDSAMYRCASSLVLAGGETQYFGPGTRLLVL.

A word on this clone: Likely a read error: the CDR3 ends without its conserved phenylalanine or tryptophan. This chain uses TRBV27 with TRBJ1-1; no reliable D call. This CDR3 spans 11 amino acids. Per the germline V gene, CDR1 is MNHEY and CDR2 is SMNVEV (reference sequence). V lost 8 bases to trimming and J lost 8 bases, with 12 bases between them. In nucleotides, the CDR3 is TGTGCCAGCGGACCCCCCCGGGAAGCTTTCCTT. Translating it yields CASGPPREAFL.

This chain joins TRBV7-9 and TRBJ2-3; 7 bases are shared with TRBD2. The CDR3 spans 17 residues. The J segment lost 3 bases and the V segment lost 2 bases, leaving 11 bases of the junction unmatched. CDR1 and CDR2 from the germline V gene are SEHNR and FQNEAQ (reference sequence). The CDR3: CASSLNPAGPETDTQYF. DNA for the CDR3: TGTGCCAGCAGCTTAAACCCAGCGGGACCGGAGACAGATACGCAGTATTTT.

J is TRBJ2-5 and V is TRBV27; no definite D call. This CDR3 comprises 13 residues. V was cut by 0 bases and J by 2 bases, with 4 bases left in between. Germline assignment: CDR1 MNHEY and CDR2 SMNVEV (reference sequence). For the CDR3, the DNA is TGTGCCAGCAGTTTATCGGGTCAAGAGACCCAGTACTTC. This codes for CASSLSGQETQYF.

Note on this clone: Different DNA sequences within this sample yield the same CDR3. This chain links TRBV6-4 with TRBJ1-1; D call uncertain. The CDR3 is 13 amino acids. CDR1 MRHNA and CDR2 SNTAGT come from the germline V gene. V lost 3 bases to trimming and J lost 0 bases, with 5 bases between them. The CDR3 sequence: CASSERLNTEAFF. CDR3 DNA sequence: TGTGCCAGCAGTGAAAGATTGAACACTGAAGCTTTCTTT.

V and J are TRBV11-2 and TRBJ1-5, with D maybe TRBD1 (5 bases). The CDR3 consists of 15 residues. Germline-derived CDR1 and CDR2 are SGHAT and FQNNGV. V lost 1 base and J 2 bases, leaving 9 bases between the germline ends. The CDR3 bases are TGTGCCAGCAGCTTAGCGGGAGGGGGCAATCAGCCCCAGCATTTT. It specifies CASSLAGGGNQPQHF.

The CDR3 DNA reads as TGTGCCAGCAGCTTAGTTCCCACCGACACAGATACGCAGTATTTT. Translating gives CASSLVPTDTDTQYF. The chain uses TRBV7-3 and TRBJ2-3; D is undetermined. Germline V gene lookup returns CDR1 SGHTA and CDR2 FQGTGA. Trimming shortened V by 2 bases and J by 2 bases, and 11 bases separated the two germline ends. This CDR3 is built from 15 residues.

This rearrangement joins TRBV5-1 to TRBJ2-3; 11 nucleotides agree with TRBD2. This CDR3 contains 16 residues. V was pared by 3 bases and J by 5 bases, with 8 bases of the junction left unmatched. Germline values: CDR1 SGHRS, CDR2 YFSETQ. The CDR3 sequence is CASSWGLAEEQDTQYF. The CDR3 bases are TGCGCCAGCAGCTGGGGACTAGCGGAAGAACAAGATACGCAGTATTTT.